Presented here are 12 T cell receptor beta chains from one specimen sequenced in a study of T cell clonotyping in hematopoietic cell transplantation. Profiling relied on immunoSEQ multiplex PCR, and the TCRdb table lists in-frame clones only, not all of them. The data hold some 8,000 clones, with about 89% observed a single time. The sequencing here drew on peripheral blood mononuclear cells, taken at the time of graft-versus-host disease after allogeneic stem cell transplant. Every receptor here comes from a male patient aged 55 to 69 who had an allogeneic stem cell transplant from a related donor, so the T cells may come from the graft donor. Some clones in this sample may be carry-over from other donors' samples.

The chain carries TRBV4-2 and TRBJ2-5; the D call may be TRBD1 or TRBD2 (5 bases each). Germline V gene sequence: CDR1 LGHNA, CDR2 YNFKEQ. V gave up 0 bases and J gave up 7 bases, with 30 bases separating them. The CDR3 consists of 20 residues. For the CDR3, the DNA is TGTGCCAGCAGCCAAGAAGGCCCCTCATCCGGGACGCTAAGTGCAGGGACCCAGTACTTC. Protein: CASSQEGPSSGTLSAGTQYF.

This chain connects TRBV2 to TRBJ1-1, with D perhaps matching TRBD1 (5 bases). The CDR3 has 13 amino acids. Trimming took off 6 bases at V and 1 base at J, with 9 bases between the two ends. In germline, CDR1 is SNHLY, CDR2 FYNNEI. The CDR3 spells CASRKTGNTEAFF. In DNA, the CDR3 is TGTGCCAGCAGAAAAACAGGGAACACTGAAGCTTTCTTT.

The chain employs TRBV19 and TRBJ1-5; TRBD1 matches at 9 bases. The germline gives CDR1 LNHDA, CDR2 SQIVND (reference sequence). The CDR3 contains 17 residues. Losses at the gene ends were 5 bases for V and 3 bases for J; bases not matched to a gene: 11. The CDR3 coding sequence is TGTGCCAGTAGTTCACACTCCGGGACAGGGACCAATCAGCCCCAGCATTTT. This gives the protein CASSSHSGTGTNQPQHF.

The chain recombines TRBV5-1 with TRBJ1-5, with D uncertain. Trimming took off 0 bases at V and 3 bases at J, with 4 bases between the two ends. CDR1 is SGHRS, CDR2 YFSETQ, per germline. The CDR3 runs to 13 residues. The CDR3 DNA reads TGCGCCAGCAGCTTGGCCCCCAATCAGCCCCAGCATTTT. Translating it yields CASSLAPNQPQHF.

V gene TRBV4-3 combines with J gene TRBJ1-3, with a weak D call TRBD1 (6 bases). V lost 0 bases and J lost 4, with 10 bases in between. Germline V CDR1 and CDR2: LGHNA, YSLEER. This CDR3 comprises 15 residues. The CDR3, as DNA: TGCGCCAGCAGCCAAGACAGGGGTTCAGGAAACACCATATATTTT. It specifies CASSQDRGSGNTIYF.

The chain recombines TRBV4-1 with TRBJ2-2; the match to TRBD2 covers 11 bases. With V trimmed by 1 base and J by 5 bases, 0 bases remained unmatched. The CDR3 spans 15 residues. Germline CDR1 is MGHRA and CDR2 is YSYEKL. CDR3 bases: TGCGCCAGCAGCCAAGGACTAGCGGGGACCGGGGAGCTGTTTTTT. Translation gives CASSQGLAGTGELFF.

The table lists this clone with a count of one. The J gene is TRBJ1-1, the V gene TRBV28; 10 nucleotides agree with TRBD1. This CDR3 contains 15 residues. The ends lost 10 bases at V and 0 bases at J; junction bases unmatched: 8. The germline V gene encodes CDR1 MDHEN and CDR2 SYDVKM. CDR3 sequence reads: CATTTGGYVNTEAFF. The CDR3 DNA reads as TGTGCCACCACGACAGGGGGCTATGTGAACACTGAAGCTTTCTTT.

The V gene is TRBV29-1, the J gene TRBJ1-4; possible D gene TRBD1, 5 bases. Trimming cost V 7 bases and J 3 bases, with 15 bases left between them. Per germline, CDR1 SQVTM and CDR2 ANQGSEA. This CDR3 has 14 residues. The CDR3 here is CSGGTGGPNEKLFF. CDR3 DNA: TGCAGCGGAGGGACGGGAGGACCTAATGAAAAACTGTTTTTT.

V gene TRBV27 combines with J gene TRBJ1-5, with a tentative D call TRBD1 (5 bases). The germline V gene has CDR1 MNHEY and CDR2 SMNVEV (reference sequence). Trimming removed 10 bases from V and 3 bases from J, with 13 bases in between. CDR3 size: 13 residues. The CDR3 region has the DNA TGTGCCACACGGGGGGGAGTCAATCAGCCCCAGCATTTT. As protein: CATRGGVNQPQHF.

The genes are TRBV11-3 and TRBJ2-1; weak D call: TRBD2 (6 bases). Germline CDR1 is SGHNT and CDR2 is YENEEA. Trimming pared 6 bases from V and 6 bases from J, leaving 21 bases between. The CDR3 consists of 16 residues. CDR3 region: CASSLLSWDSGNEQFF. Here the CDR3 DNA reads TGTGCCAGCAGTCTCCTATCCTGGGACTCGGGCAATGAGCAGTTCTTC. The full variable domain, in which reference TRBV11-3 and TRBJ2-1 provide the parts outside the CDR3, is EAGVVQSPRYKIIEKKQPVAFWCNPISGHNTLYWYLQNLGQGPELLIRYENEEAVDDSQLPKDRFSAERLKGVDSTLKIQPAELGDSAVYLCASSLLSWDSGNEQFFGPGTRLTVL.

CDR3 loop: CASSYWASAGELFF. The CDR3 DNA reads as TGTGCCAGCAGTTACTGGGCTAGCGCCGGGGAGCTGTTTTTT. The chain couples TRBV6-6 to TRBJ2-2; D perhaps matches TRBD2 (6 bases). Germline lookup yields CDR1 MNHNY and CDR2 SVGAGI (reference sequence). Trimming took off 1 base at V and 6 bases at J, with 9 bases between the two ends. This CDR3 is 14 amino acids long.

The chain is built from TRBV19 and TRBJ1-2, with 7 nucleotides matching TRBD1. V shed 3 bases, J shed 8 bases, and the junction held 6 bases outside the gene matches. The CDR3 totals 13 residues. Germline V gene data show CDR1 as LNHDA and CDR2 as SQIVND (reference sequence). CDR3 DNA sequence: TGTGCCAGTAGTATCAAGGGGGCTCGGGGCTACACCTTC. It encodes CASSIKGARGYTF.